This is a list of T cell receptor beta chains from one sample in a study of T-cell reconstitution after alpha-beta-depleted transplantation in children. TCRdb reanalysed the PCR reads using MiXCR and keeps one entry per CDR3 protein. The data show fewer than 550,000 distinct CDR3 sequences, with 9.5% to 12% seen just once and roughly 15% held by the top ten. Sample: PBMCs, mostly from graft donor cells, taken 180 days after TCRalphabeta/CD19-depleted stem cell transplant. The receptor set was obtained from a female patient aged 2 to 10 who had a stem cell transplant for aplastic anemia, so the T cells may come from the graft donor. Each CDR3 is given with its conserved first and last residue. The D gene is left open where the match is weak. Not all rows give a size; the values are once, few, many and, for expanded clones, a class.

TRBJ1-5	few	TRBV19	.	CASSIAGHQPQHF	TGTGCCAGTAGTATAGCAGGGCATCAGCCCCAGCATTTT
TRBJ2-1	few	TRBV11-2	TRBD2	CASSFTSGRGDEQFF	TGTGCCAGCAGCTTCACTAGCGGGAGAGGGGATGAGCAGTTCTTC
TRBJ2-6	.	TRBV7-9	.	CASSLIQAGANGLTF	TGTGCCAGCAGCTTAATACAGGCTGGGGCCAACGGCCTGACTTTC
TRBJ2-1	few	TRBV2	.	CASSGVWGGEQFF	TGTGCCAGCAGTGGTGTGTGGGGCGGTGAGCAGTTCTTC
TRBJ2-1	.	TRBV6-5	.	CASSYGAINEQFF	TGTGCCAGCAGTTACGGGGCCATCAATGAGCAGTTCTTC
TRBJ2-1	few	TRBV29-1	TRBD2	CSSHRSGSAYNEQFF	TGCAGCTCCCACCGTAGCGGGAGTGCTTACAATGAGCAGTTCTTC
TRBJ2-6	.	TRBV19	.	CASSNTLSGANVLTF	TGTGCCAGTAGTAACACTTTGTCTGGGGCCAACGTCCTGACTTTC
TRBJ1-2	few	TRBV5-1	TRBD1	CASSPGQGTYGYTF	TGCGCCAGCAGCCCGGGACAGGGGACTTATGGCTACACCTTC
TRBJ1-3	many	TRBV10-3	.	CAIRWTDENTIYF	TGTGCCATCAGATGGACGGACGAAAACACCATATATTTT
TRBJ2-1	.	TRBV15	TRBD2	CATSRDPASGTYNEQFF	TGTGCCACCAGCAGAGATCCCGCTAGCGGGACCTACAATGAGCAGTTCTTC
TRBJ2-3	.	TRBV3-1	.	CASSQDGSVDTQYF	TGTGCCAGCAGCCAAGATGGTAGCGTAGATACGCAGTATTTT
TRBJ2-7	few	TRBV10-3	.	CAILDGTTYEQYF	TGTGCCATCCTGGATGGGACAACCTACGAGCAGTACTTC
TRBJ2-2	many	TRBV5-1	.	CASSLAGRSTGELFF	TGCGCCAGCAGCTTGGCAGGCAGATCCACCGGGGAGCTGTTTTTT
TRBJ1-2	few	TRBV7-2	.	CASSLRTVSYGYTF	TGTGCCAGCAGCCTACGGACAGTCTCCTATGGCTACACCTTC
TRBJ1-5	many	TRBV15	TRBD1	CATSSPRGTRDDQPQHF	TGTGCCACCAGCTCCCCCAGGGGGACCAGGGATGATCAGCCCCAGCATTTT
TRBJ2-2	few	TRBV14	.	CASSPKGQGILLNTGELFF	TGTGCCAGCAGCCCCAAAGGCCAGGGGATACTACTGAACACCGGGGAGCTGTTTTTT
TRBJ1-2	.	TRBV11-3	.	CASSLLEGVGNGYTF	TGTGCCAGCAGCTTGCTGGAGGGGGTCGGCAATGGCTACACCTTC
TRBJ1-1	.	TRBV10-3	.	CAISEIGTEAFF	TGTGCCATCAGTGAAATTGGGACTGAAGCTTTCTTT
TRBJ2-7	many	TRBV29-1	.	CSVEAMGPQGEGFSYEQYF	TGCAGCGTTGAAGCGATGGGCCCTCAGGGAGAGGGCTTCTCCTACGAGCAGTACTTC
TRBJ2-4	few	TRBV5-1	.	CASCQEPEDIQYF	TGCGCCAGCTGCCAGGAACCGGAAGACATTCAGTACTTC
TRBJ1-1	few	TRBV11-3	.	CASSLFDRNTEAFF	TGTGCCAGCAGCCTCTTTGACCGGAACACTGAAGCTTTCTTT
TRBJ1-1	.	TRBV7-2	.	CASSLGQKNTEAFF	TGTGCCAGCAGCTTAGGGCAGAAGAACACTGAAGCTTTCTTT
TRBJ2-7	.	TRBV20-1	.	CSADEGPYEQYF	TGCAGTGCTGATGAAGGACCCTACGAGCAGTACTTC
TRBJ1-4	few	TRBV12-3/TRBV12-4	.	CASTDGEGINEKLFF	TGTGCCAGCACCGACGGGGAAGGCATTAATGAAAAACTGTTTTTT
TRBJ2-4	few	TRBV7-2	TRBD1	CASSLGPGTGNRYF	TGTGCCAGCAGCTTAGGCCCCGGGACAGGGAATAGGTACTTC
TRBJ2-1	.	TRBV20-1	TRBD2	CSAPPGGSNNEQFF	TGCAGTGCCCCCCCGGGAGGGAGCAACAATGAGCAGTTCTTC
TRBJ1-1	many	TRBV18	TRBD1	CASSPRQGANTEAFF	TGTGCCAGCTCACCCAGACAGGGGGCGAACACTGAAGCTTTCTTT
TRBJ2-5	few	TRBV15	.	CATSRATGSEETQYF	TGTGCCACCAGCAGAGCGACAGGAAGCGAAGAGACCCAGTACTTC
TRBJ2-3	.	TRBV10-3	TRBD2	CAIRPGTSGTDTQYF	TGTGCCATCAGGCCGGGGACTAGCGGGACAGATACGCAGTATTTT
TRBJ1-1	few	TRBV20-1	.	CSAYRQAWGTEAFF	TGCAGTGCTTATCGACAGGCCTGGGGAACTGAAGCTTTCTTT
TRBJ2-1	few	TRBV12-3/TRBV12-4	.	CASSCLVCYNEQFF	TGTGCCAGCAGTTGTCTAGTTTGCTACAATGAGCAGTTCTTC
TRBJ2-7	many	TRBV20-1	.	CSARIDEQYF	TGCAGTGCCCGTATTGACGAGCAGTACTTC
TRBJ1-5	.	TRBV29-1	.	CSVEERQHF	TGCAGCGTTGAAGAGCGACAGCATTTT
TRBJ2-1	many	TRBV5-6	.	CASSLLLKVDEQFF	TGTGCCAGCAGCTTGCTGCTAAAGGTCGATGAGCAGTTCTTC
TRBJ2-1	few	TRBV9	.	CASSVVGGTRAYNEQFF	TGTGCCAGCAGCGTAGTGGGGGGAACTAGAGCCTACAATGAGCAGTTCTTC
TRBJ1-6	.	TRBV7-2	TRBD1	CASTLTGTYNSPLHF	TGTGCCAGCACCTTGACAGGGACCTATAATTCACCCCTCCACTTT
TRBJ2-3	.	TRBV20-1	.	CSASGHTDTQYF	TGCAGTGCTAGTGGCCACACAGATACGCAGTATTTT
TRBJ2-7	many	TRBV12-3/TRBV12-4	.	CASSPGAAYEQYF	TGTGCCAGCAGTCCCGGAGCGGCCTACGAGCAGTACTTC
TRBJ2-1	.	TRBV4-3	.	CASSRWEYNEQFF	TGCGCCAGCAGTCGCTGGGAATACAATGAGCAGTTCTTC
TRBJ2-5	.	TRBV28	TRBD1	CASSPRTGGREETQYF	TGTGCCAGCAGTCCACGGACAGGGGGCCGTGAGGAGACCCAGTACTTC
TRBJ1-1	few	TRBV24-1	.	CATSSTGMGSTEAFF	TGTGCCACCAGTTCGACAGGAATGGGGAGCACTGAAGCTTTCTTT
TRBJ1-5	.	TRBV7-8	TRBD1	CASSLGADRGNQPQHF	TGTGCCAGCAGCTTAGGCGCGGACAGGGGTAATCAGCCCCAGCATTTT